The 11 T cell receptor beta chains given below trace back to one sample, sequenced in a study of blood T cell repertoires in COVID-19. Here immunoSEQ multiplex PCR was the method, and the copy in TCRdb shows in-frame clones only, minus some. Among 200,000 to 250,000 clones listed, 80% to 90% were seen once. The sample comprised peripheral blood. These receptors were taken from a man between 18 and 35 years old with active or convalescent COVID-19.

The CDR3 loop is CASSSLGQNNQPQHF. CDR3 DNA sequence: TGTGCCAGCAGCTCCCTGGGACAGAACAATCAGCCCCAGCATTTT. V is TRBV7-9 and J is TRBJ1-5; 7 bases agree with TRBD1. The germline V gene encodes CDR1 SEHNR and CDR2 FQNEAQ (reference sequence). There are 15 residues in the CDR3. The ends lost 4 bases at V and 3 bases at J; junction bases unmatched: 6. Complete variable domain (other parts from reference TRBV7-9 and TRBJ1-5): DTGVSQNPRHKITKRGQNVTFRCDPISEHNRLYWYRQTLGQGPEFLTYFQNEAQLEKSRLLSDRFSAERPKGSFSTLEIQRTEQGDSAMYLCASSSLGQNNQPQHFGDGTRLSIL.

The chain employs TRBV3-1 (or the pseudogene TRBV3-2) and TRBJ1-2; 7 bases agree with TRBD1. J was trimmed by 2 bases and V by 0 bases; bases with no gene match: 6. Germline CDR1 is LGHDT and CDR2 is YNNKEL (reference sequence). CDR3 length: 16 residues. CDR3 bases: TGTGCCAGCAGCCAAGATTCCAGGGGGTACAACTATGGCTACACCTTC. It translates to CASSQDSRGYNYGYTF.

The chain combines TRBV5-6 with TRBJ1-2, with D hard to call. With 1 base removed from V and 4 bases from J, the gap between germline ends came to 20 bases. CDR1 and CDR2 from the germline V gene are SGHDT and YYEEEE. This CDR3 region has 17 residues. CDR3 nucleotide sequence: TGTGCCAGCAGCTTGACCGCGTCCGATCAGAGAGGCTATGGCTACACCTTC. Protein product: CASSLTASDQRGYGYTF.

This sequence joins TRBV7-9 and TRBJ1-1, with TRBD1 as a possible D gene (6 bases). This CDR3 has 13 amino acids. V was shortened by 4 bases and J by 2 bases, with 8 bases between the two germline ends. The germline V gene has CDR1 SEHNR and CDR2 FQNEAQ (reference sequence). DNA for the CDR3: TGTGCCAGCAGCTCGGACAGAAACACTGAAGCTTTCTTT. Amino acids: CASSSDRNTEAFF.

This clone was seen a single time. This rearrangement joins TRBV3-1 (or the pseudogene TRBV3-2) to TRBJ2-1, with 11 bases fitting TRBD2. The V segment lost 2 bases and the J segment 8 bases; nucleotides outside the gene matches: 32. This CDR3 comprises 24 residues. Germline CDR1 and CDR2: LGHDT and YNNKEL (reference sequence). The CDR3 sequence is CASSQQVLAGAGLKGLAGFDEQFF. The CDR3 nucleotides are TGTGCCAGCAGCCAACAAGTCCTTGCGGGGGCAGGACTAAAAGGACTAGCGGGTTTCGATGAGCAGTTCTTC.

The rearrangement uses TRBV2 and TRBJ1-1, with 8 bases that match TRBD1. The trim removed 3 bases at V and 4 bases at J, leaving 4 bases unmatched. The germline CDR1 and CDR2 sequences are SNHLY and FYNNEI. The CDR3 covers 14 residues. The CDR3 coding sequence is TGTGCCAGCAGTGACCCAGGGGGCCTCACTGAAGCTTTCTTT. Translation: CASSDPGGLTEAFF.

The chain uses TRBV4-1 and TRBJ2-4, with D perhaps TRBD2 (5 bases). Trimming left V 0 bases short and J 9 bases short, with 21 bases between. The CDR3 sequence is 17 residues long. The germline CDR1 and CDR2 sequences are MGHRA and YSYEKL. For the CDR3, the DNA is TGCGCCAGCAGCCAAGATCCCCCACTAGTTTCGGAAAGCATTCAGTACTTC. The encoded protein is CASSQDPPLVSESIQYF.

The chain links TRBV13 to TRBJ2-4; 8 nucleotides align to TRBD1. The CDR3 length is 15 residues. The V gene's germline CDR1 is PRHDT and CDR2 FYEKMQ (reference sequence). V gave up 5 bases and J gave up 4 bases; unmatched junction bases: 7. The CDR3 is CASSEITGGKNIQYF. The CDR3 region has the DNA TGTGCCAGCAGCGAAATCACAGGGGGTAAAAACATTCAGTACTTC.

CDR3 in DNA: TGTGCCTATAGAAGGGGGGGACTGGTCCCGGCCTACGAGCAGTACTTC. Translation gives CAYRRGGLVPAYEQYF. J is TRBJ2-7 and V is TRBV21-1; the table's D call of TRBD2 was not tested on the DNA. TRBV21-1 is a recognized pseudogene. This CDR3 has 16 residues.

The chain joins TRBV5-4 to TRBJ1-2; D may be TRBD1 (6 bases). Between the trimmed V and J ends, which lost 4 bases and 7 bases, there was a span of 11 bases. CDR1 and CDR2 (germline): SGHNT, YYREEE (reference sequence). This CDR3 has 12 residues. The DNA of the CDR3 is TGTGCCAGCAGCGTGACAGGAGCTGGCTACACCTTC. Translated, it gives CASSVTGAGYTF.

The chain has TRBV24-1 and TRBJ1-1; D gene ambiguous. Per the germline V gene, CDR1 is KGHDR and CDR2 is SFDVKD. Trimming stripped 5 bases from V and 4 bases from J, with 10 bases between. This CDR3 has 13 residues. DNA of the CDR3: TGTGCCACCAGTGCCTGGGCCGGCACTGAAGCTTTCTTT. It yields the protein CATSAWAGTEAFF.